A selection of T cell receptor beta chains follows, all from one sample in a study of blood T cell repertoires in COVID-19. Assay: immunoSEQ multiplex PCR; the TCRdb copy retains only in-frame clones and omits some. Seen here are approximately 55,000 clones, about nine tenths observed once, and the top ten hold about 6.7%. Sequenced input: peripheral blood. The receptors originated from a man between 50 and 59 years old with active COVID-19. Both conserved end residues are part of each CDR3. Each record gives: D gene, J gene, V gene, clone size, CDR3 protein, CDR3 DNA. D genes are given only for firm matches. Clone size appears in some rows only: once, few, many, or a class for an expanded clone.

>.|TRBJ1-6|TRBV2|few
CASSGEGLGGSPLHF
TGTGCCAGCAGTGGTGAAGGCCTCGGCGGATCACCCCTCCACTTT
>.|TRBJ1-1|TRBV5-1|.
CASSPWSQGTEAFF
TGCGCCAGCAGCCCTTGGAGTCAAGGAACTGAAGCTTTCTTT
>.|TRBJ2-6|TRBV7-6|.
CASSFAAGTGANVLTF
TGTGCCAGCAGTTTCGCCGCCGGGACTGGGGCCAACGTCCTGACTTTC
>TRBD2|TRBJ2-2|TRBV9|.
CASSASEWGLTIRELFF
TGTGCCAGCAGCGCGTCTGAATGGGGACTAACAATCAGGGAGCTGTTTTTT
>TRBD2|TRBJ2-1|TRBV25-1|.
CATGPGGSYNEQFF
TGTGCCACCGGTCCGGGGGGGTCCTACAATGAGCAGTTCTTC
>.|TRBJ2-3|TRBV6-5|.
CASSLKDTQYF
TGTGCCAGCAGTCTAAAAGATACGCAGTATTTT
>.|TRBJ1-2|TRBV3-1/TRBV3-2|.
CASSQVWQGNDGYTF
TGTGCCAGCAGCCAAGTGTGGCAGGGTAATGATGGCTACACCTTC
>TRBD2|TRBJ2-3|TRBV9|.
CASSLGLAGGTDTQYF
TGTGCCAGCAGCCTCGGGTTGGCGGGAGGCACAGATACGCAGTATTTT
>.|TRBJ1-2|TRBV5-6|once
CASSLGRYYGYTF
TGTGCCAGCAGCTTGGGTCGTTATTATGGCTACACCTTC
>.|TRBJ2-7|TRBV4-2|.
CASSQDGAGSYEQYF
TGTGCCAGCAGCCAAGATGGCGCGGGGTCCTACGAGCAGTACTTC
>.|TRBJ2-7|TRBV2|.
CASSQGYEQYF
TGTGCCAGCAGTCAGGGTTACGAGCAGTACTTC
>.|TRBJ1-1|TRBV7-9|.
CASSPQGVNTEAFF
TGTGCCAGCAGTCCCCAAGGAGTGAACACTGAAGCTTTCTTT
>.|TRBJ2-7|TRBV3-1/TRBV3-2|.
CASSHGGRGPHEQYF
TGTGCCAGCAGCCACGGGGGGCGGGGGCCCCACGAGCAGTACTTC
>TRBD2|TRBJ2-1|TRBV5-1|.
CASSFGTSGSNEQFF
TGCGCCAGCAGCTTCGGGACTAGCGGGAGCAATGAGCAGTTCTTC
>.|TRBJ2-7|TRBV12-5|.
CASGLDGPANYEQYF
TGTGCTAGTGGTTTGGATGGGCCTGCCAACTACGAGCAGTACTTC
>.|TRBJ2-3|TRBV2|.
CASTPMLNTQYF
TGTGCCAGTACCCCCATGCTAAATACGCAGTATTTT
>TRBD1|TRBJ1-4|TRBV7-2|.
CASSPDRGNEKLFF
TGTGCCAGCAGCCCCGACAGGGGAAATGAAAAACTGTTTTTT
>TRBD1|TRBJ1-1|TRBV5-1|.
CASGGQGSTEAFF
TGCGCCAGCGGGGGACAGGGGAGTACTGAAGCTTTCTTT
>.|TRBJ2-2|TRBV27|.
CASSFQAGELFF
TGTGCCAGCAGTTTTCAAGCGGGGGAGCTGTTTTTT